The present T cell receptor (beta chain) was sequenced within a study of T cell repertoires in MIS-A myocarditis (dated by TCRdb to 2022 to 2024). On this clone itself: Its binding antigen is unknown. The sample holds no much larger clone one base away, and base qualities are not on file.

The QIAamp DNA FFPE kit was used to extract genomic DNA from formalin-fixed paraffin-embedded autopsy tissue. The germline V gene gives CDR1 as SGHRS and CDR2 as YFSETQ. CDR3 length: 13 amino acids, cysteine to phenylalanine. The sequence is cut down to CDR3 DNA, 39 bases in frame from base 1. The junction shows trimming of 0 bases on V and 6 bases on J, plus 9 bases between the germline ends. TCRbeta CDR3 regions were amplified by the immunoSEQ bias-controlled multiplex PCR and were subjected to high-throughput sequencing. Concerning the study's data processing: The immunoSEQ vendor pipeline collapsed and filtered CDR3 sequences to measure the abundance and frequency of each unique TCRbeta CDR3. Dominant CDR3 amino acid sequences were clustered with SARS-CoV-2-specific ImmuneCODE TCRbeta sequences by CD-HIT at a 90% global sequence identity threshold. Clones with frequencies of 0.1 to 1 were classed as hyperexpanded, and 0.01 to 0.1 as large. CDR3 amino acid sequences and V and J gene assignments of dominant clones were confirmed with MiXCR. The R stringdist package was used to calculate Levenshtein distances between the patient clonotypes and the ImmuneCODE hits. This immuneACCESS table, as held by TCRdb, lists in-frame sequences with V and J called but not all clones. Of the missing ones, under half trace to an unresolved V gene in checked studies; the others have no known cause. Clonal size and the V and J genes are those of that table, whereas D and trimming came from the DNA. For this sample the table gives some 6,100 clones, of which roughly 80% were detected only once. The ten biggest clones cover roughly 64% of the sample.

Sequenced: interventricular septum heart tissue obtained at autopsy. Read against the paper, the sample's cell subset or site label means: cardiac tissue sample (left or right ventricle, interventricular septum, or pericardium). In this chain, TRBV5-1 is recombined with TRBJ1-1; tentative D gene TRBD1, with 5 bases matching. This clonotype was obtained from a man younger than 30 with fulminant myocarditis from multisystem inflammatory syndrome in adults (MIS-A) after COVID-19. The nucleotide sequence reads as follows: TGCGCCAGCAGCTTGGTCTGGGGGTCTGAAGCTTTCTTT. It is translated as CASSLVWGSEAFF.